This entry features one T cell receptor (beta chain) sequence. The antigen remains unidentified. The data derive from a study of T cells in localized non-small cell lung cancer. Germline CDR1 is KGHSH and CDR2 is LQKENI. The CDR3 length is 13 residues. V was clipped by 5 bases and J by 2 bases, with 9 bases between them. Findings and caveats of the study: Longer overall survival was seen with higher T cell density measured in blood. Uninvolved adjacent lung, not tumor, had the highest T cell clonality. A median of around 60 clones ranked among the top 100 in tumor appeared in adjacent lung.

Assay: immunoSEQ multiplex PCR; the TCRdb copy retains only in-frame clones and omits some. This table holds tens of thousands of clones, approximately 85% found once. The V and J genes are TRBV18 and TRBJ2-5, with D tentatively TRBD1 or TRBD2 (5 bases each). This receptor was taken from a female donor at least 60 years old with stage I lung adenocarcinoma. The specimen comprised peripheral blood, sampled before any cancer treatment. This CDR3 is CASSGDVQETQYF. DNA of the CDR3: TGTGCCAGCTCAGGGGACGTACAAGAGACCCAGTACTTC.